What follows is one T cell receptor (beta chain) and its context. The target antigen is unknown. The data belong to a study of T cell responses to AZD1222 COVID-19 vaccine. Profiled with immunoSEQ multiplex PCR; TCRdb holds only in-frame clones, not every one. The data show about 150,000 clones, about 91% seen once. Study results and limitations: Repertoire sampling happened only post peak T cell response. It was only six AZD1222 recipients who were seropositive at baseline. Reports indicate that nearly half of spike-specific TCRs are directed at unmutated variant regions.

The CDR3 contains 14 residues. Germline CDR1 reads SEHNR; CDR2 reads FQNEAQ (reference sequence). The V end was cut by 1 base, the J end by 4 bases, with 10 bases between. The V and J genes are TRBV7-9 and TRBJ1-2; D perhaps matches TRBD1 (5 bases). The material sequenced was peripheral blood, taken on day 0 of MenACWY control vaccination. This clonotype was obtained from an adult in good health. The CDR3 nucleotides are TGTGCCAGCAGCTTAGGGGACGGATCCTATGGCTACACCTTC. It specifies CASSLGDGSYGYTF.